Listed below are T cell receptor beta chains from one sample, sequenced in a study of beta chain features in type 1 diabetes. The assay was immunoSEQ multiplex PCR, and TCRdb's table has in-frame clones only and misses some. In the table there are about 240,000 clones, 27% of which are singletons. Source material: central memory CD4+ T cells from blood. These receptors originate from a man younger than 40 in good health. Each CDR3 is given with its conserved first and last residue. Fields, in order: J gene, D gene, V gene, clone size, CDR3 DNA, CDR3 protein. The D gene is left open where the match is weak. Rows may omit the clone size; those that give it use once, few, many or a size class.

j_gene: TRBJ2-5; d_gene: NA; v_gene: TRBV7-6; abundance: NA; CDR3nt: TGTGCCAGCAGCTTAAGACCTAGAGATCAGACCCAGTACTTC; CDR3aa: CASSLRPRDQTQYF
j_gene: TRBJ2-2; d_gene: NA; v_gene: TRBV1; abundance: many; CDR3nt: TGCACCAGCAGCCCCCAGGGGTGGCGGTACACCGGGGAGCTGTTTTTT; CDR3aa: CTSSPQGWRYTGELFF
j_gene: TRBJ2-2; d_gene: TRBD1; v_gene: TRBV29-1; abundance: NA; CDR3nt: TGCAGCGTTACCGACAGGGCGAACACCGGGGAGCTGTTTTTT; CDR3aa: CSVTDRANTGELFF
j_gene: TRBJ2-5; d_gene: NA; v_gene: TRBV6-6; abundance: few; CDR3nt: TGTGCCAGCACCCCGAGGGGCGGAATGGAGACCCAGTACTTC; CDR3aa: CASTPRGGMETQYF
j_gene: TRBJ1-5; d_gene: NA; v_gene: TRBV21-1; abundance: NA; CDR3nt: TGTGCCAGCAGCAAGGGACAGGGGAACAATCAGCCCCAGCATTTT; CDR3aa: CASSKGQGNNQPQHF
j_gene: TRBJ2-7; d_gene: NA; v_gene: TRBV30; abundance: few; CDR3nt: TGTGCCTGGAGTGTAACCGGGCGTGGGGCCTACGAGCAGTACTTC; CDR3aa: CAWSVTGRGAYEQYF
j_gene: TRBJ2-4; d_gene: NA; v_gene: TRBV4-3; abundance: few; CDR3nt: TGCGCCAGCAGCCAAGCAGGGGTAAACATTCAGTACTTC; CDR3aa: CASSQAGVNIQYF
j_gene: TRBJ1-2; d_gene: TRBD1; v_gene: TRBV6-5; abundance: NA; CDR3nt: TGTGCCAGCACCCCCGGGACAGCCTATGGCTACACCTTC; CDR3aa: CASTPGTAYGYTF
j_gene: TRBJ2-2; d_gene: TRBD1; v_gene: TRBV30; abundance: NA; CDR3nt: TGTGCCTGGATTATACAGGGGGCTGGCACCGGGGAGCTGTTTTTT; CDR3aa: CAWIIQGAGTGELFF
j_gene: TRBJ2-7; d_gene: NA; v_gene: TRBV7-9; abundance: NA; CDR3nt: TGTGCCAGCAGCTTAGGCCAATTACCCTACGAGCAGTACTTC; CDR3aa: CASSLGQLPYEQYF
j_gene: TRBJ2-1; d_gene: TRBD2; v_gene: TRBV7-2; abundance: few; CDR3nt: TGTGCCAGCAGCTTAGCGGGGACTAGACCCGAGCAGTTCTTC; CDR3aa: CASSLAGTRPEQFF
j_gene: TRBJ1-4; d_gene: NA; v_gene: TRBV2; abundance: NA; CDR3nt: TGTGCCAGCAGTGAAGCGAGAGGGAGGGCGAATGAAAAACTGTTTTTT; CDR3aa: CASSEARGRANEKLFF
j_gene: TRBJ1-5; d_gene: NA; v_gene: TRBV23-1; abundance: NA; CDR3nt: TGCGCCAGCAGTCAAGAACAGGGCAATCAGCCCCAGCATTTT; CDR3aa: CASSQEQGNQPQHF
j_gene: TRBJ2-1; d_gene: TRBD1; v_gene: TRBV11-2; abundance: few; CDR3nt: TGTGCCAGCAGCTTGCAGGGGGTCAGCGCCTTGACCTACAATGAGCAGTTCTTC; CDR3aa: CASSLQGVSALTYNEQFF
j_gene: TRBJ1-2; d_gene: NA; v_gene: TRBV11-1; abundance: NA; CDR3nt: TGTGCCAGCAGCTTATACGGGTCGAACTATGGCTACACCTTC; CDR3aa: CASSLYGSNYGYTF
j_gene: TRBJ2-1; d_gene: NA; v_gene: TRBV7-2; abundance: NA; CDR3nt: TGTGCCAGCAGTGCCATCAGGACTACAGCTCCCAATGAGCAGTTCTTC; CDR3aa: CASSAIRTTAPNEQFF
j_gene: TRBJ2-1; d_gene: NA; v_gene: TRBV4-2; abundance: few; CDR3nt: TGTGCCAGCAGCTCCAATAGAGGACTGGGCGGGAACAATGAGCAGTTCTTC; CDR3aa: CASSSNRGLGGNNEQFF
j_gene: TRBJ1-2; d_gene: TRBD1; v_gene: TRBV7-2; abundance: few; CDR3nt: TGTGCCAGCAGCCCGACAGGGGCGGGCTATGGCTACACCTTC; CDR3aa: CASSPTGAGYGYTF
j_gene: TRBJ2-5; d_gene: TRBD1; v_gene: TRBV11-2; abundance: NA; CDR3nt: TGTGCCAGCAGCCCCGACAGGGAAGAGACCCAGTACTTC; CDR3aa: CASSPDREETQYF
j_gene: TRBJ2-1; d_gene: NA; v_gene: TRBV2; abundance: NA; CDR3nt: TGTGCCAGCAGTGTCGTCAGGGAAAATGAGCAGTTCTTC; CDR3aa: CASSVVRENEQFF
j_gene: TRBJ2-7; d_gene: NA; v_gene: TRBV20-1; abundance: NA; CDR3nt: TGCAGTGCTGCCAGCGGCTACGAGCAGTACTTC; CDR3aa: CSAASGYEQYF
j_gene: TRBJ2-3; d_gene: TRBD2; v_gene: TRBV4-3; abundance: few; CDR3nt: TGCGCCAGCAGCGAGCGGGATTGGGATACGCAGTATTTT; CDR3aa: CASSERDWDTQYF
j_gene: TRBJ2-1; d_gene: TRBD2; v_gene: TRBV30; abundance: NA; CDR3nt: TGTGCCTGGACTAGCGGGATCAGGGAGCAGTTCTTC; CDR3aa: CAWTSGIREQFF
j_gene: TRBJ1-1; d_gene: NA; v_gene: TRBV5-4; abundance: NA; CDR3nt: TGTGCCAGCAGCTCCGGGACGAACACTGAAGCTTTCTTT; CDR3aa: CASSSGTNTEAFF
j_gene: TRBJ2-7; d_gene: NA; v_gene: TRBV7-2; abundance: few; CDR3nt: TGTGCCAGCAGCTTATCAAGGGACCACGAGCAGTACTTC; CDR3aa: CASSLSRDHEQYF
j_gene: TRBJ1-1; d_gene: NA; v_gene: TRBV30; abundance: few; CDR3nt: TGTGCCTGGAGTAGGGGGACAACCCTTGAAGCTTTCTTT; CDR3aa: CAWSRGTTLEAFF
j_gene: TRBJ2-2; d_gene: NA; v_gene: TRBV29-1; abundance: few; CDR3nt: TGCAGCGTTGCCTTTGGAGGGGATGGCTTGAGGACCGGGGAGCTGTTTTTT; CDR3aa: CSVAFGGDGLRTGELFF
j_gene: TRBJ2-7; d_gene: TRBD1; v_gene: TRBV7-2; abundance: few; CDR3nt: TGTGCCAGCAGCGTGGGGGACAGGCCCTACGAGCAGTACTTC; CDR3aa: CASSVGDRPYEQYF
j_gene: TRBJ1-5; d_gene: TRBD1; v_gene: TRBV28; abundance: NA; CDR3nt: TGTGCCAGCAGTAGGACAGGGGAGGTAAGGCAGCCCCAGCATTTT; CDR3aa: CASSRTGEVRQPQHF
j_gene: TRBJ2-7; d_gene: NA; v_gene: TRBV6-5; abundance: many; CDR3nt: TGTGCCGCGTGGGGCACGGGGGAGCAGTACTTC; CDR3aa: CAAWGTGEQYF
j_gene: TRBJ2-7; d_gene: TRBD1; v_gene: TRBV29-1; abundance: NA; CDR3nt: TGCAGCGTTGCCCTGGGGACAGGGAGGAACGAGCAGTACTTC; CDR3aa: CSVALGTGRNEQYF
j_gene: TRBJ2-5; d_gene: NA; v_gene: TRBV18; abundance: NA; CDR3nt: TGTGCCAGCTCCCGGCGGCTGGACATCGAAGAGACCCAGTACTTC; CDR3aa: CASSRRLDIEETQYF
j_gene: TRBJ2-5; d_gene: NA; v_gene: TRBV18; abundance: NA; CDR3nt: TGTGCCAGCTCACCGTCATTGGCGGCACAAGAGACCCAGTACTTC; CDR3aa: CASSPSLAAQETQYF
j_gene: TRBJ2-3; d_gene: NA; v_gene: TRBV11-2; abundance: few; CDR3nt: TGTGCCAGCAGCTTAGCCGGGAGCAAGACAGATACGCAGTATTTT; CDR3aa: CASSLAGSKTDTQYF
j_gene: TRBJ2-7; d_gene: TRBD1; v_gene: TRBV25-1; abundance: few; CDR3nt: TGTGCCAGCAGAACCGGGACAGCCGCCTACGAGCAGTACTTC; CDR3aa: CASRTGTAAYEQYF
j_gene: TRBJ2-1; d_gene: TRBD1; v_gene: TRBV6-5; abundance: few; CDR3nt: TGTGCCAGCAGTCTAGGGGGACAGGGCAACAATGAGCAGTTCTTC; CDR3aa: CASSLGGQGNNEQFF
j_gene: TRBJ2-1; d_gene: NA; v_gene: TRBV2; abundance: NA; CDR3nt: TGTGCCAGCAGTGAACCCCTCTTAGTAGTCAGTTCCTACAATGAGCAGTTCTTC; CDR3aa: CASSEPLLVVSSYNEQFF
j_gene: TRBJ1-1; d_gene: NA; v_gene: TRBV19; abundance: NA; CDR3nt: TGTGCCAGTAGTATGGCGGCAGGGAGAATGAACACTGAAGCTTTCTTT; CDR3aa: CASSMAAGRMNTEAFF